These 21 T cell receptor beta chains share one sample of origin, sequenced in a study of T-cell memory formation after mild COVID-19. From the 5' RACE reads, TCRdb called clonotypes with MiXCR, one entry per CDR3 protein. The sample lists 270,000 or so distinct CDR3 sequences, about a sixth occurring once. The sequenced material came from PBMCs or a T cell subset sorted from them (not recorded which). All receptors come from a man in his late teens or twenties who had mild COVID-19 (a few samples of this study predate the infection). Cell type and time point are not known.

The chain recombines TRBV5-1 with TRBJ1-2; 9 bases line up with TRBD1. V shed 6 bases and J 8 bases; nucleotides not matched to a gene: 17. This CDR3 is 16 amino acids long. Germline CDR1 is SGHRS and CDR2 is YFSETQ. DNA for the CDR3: TGCGCCAGCACTCTGCTCGAGACAGGGGGTACAGGCGGCTACACCTTC. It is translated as CASTLLETGGTGGYTF.

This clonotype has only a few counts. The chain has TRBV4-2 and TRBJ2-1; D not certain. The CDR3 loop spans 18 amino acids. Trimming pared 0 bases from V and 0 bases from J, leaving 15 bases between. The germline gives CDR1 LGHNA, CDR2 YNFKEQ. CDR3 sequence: CASSQEHRLGFSYNEQFF. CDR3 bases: TGTGCCAGCAGCCAAGAGCACCGATTGGGTTTCTCCTACAATGAGCAGTTCTTC.

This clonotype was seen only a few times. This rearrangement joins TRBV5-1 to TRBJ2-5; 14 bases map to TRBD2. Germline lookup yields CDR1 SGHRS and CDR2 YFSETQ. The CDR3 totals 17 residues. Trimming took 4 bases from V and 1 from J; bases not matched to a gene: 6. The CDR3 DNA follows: TGCGCCAGCAGCCCCCCCGGGACTAGCGGGGGCCAAGAGACCCAGTACTTC. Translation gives CASSPPGTSGGQETQYF.

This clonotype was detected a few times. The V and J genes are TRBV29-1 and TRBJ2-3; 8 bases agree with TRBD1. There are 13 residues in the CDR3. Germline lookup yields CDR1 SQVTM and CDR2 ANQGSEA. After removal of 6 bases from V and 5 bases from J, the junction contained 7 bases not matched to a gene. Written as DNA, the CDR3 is TGCAGCGTCGGGGGCAGGGGGCTAGATACGCAGTATTTT. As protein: CSVGGRGLDTQYF.

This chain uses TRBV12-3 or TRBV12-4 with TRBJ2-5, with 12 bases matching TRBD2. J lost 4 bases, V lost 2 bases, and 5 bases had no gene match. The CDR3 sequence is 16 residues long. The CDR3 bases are TGTGCCAGCAGTTTAAGGGCTAGCGGGGGGGTAGAGACCCAGTACTTC. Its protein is CASSLRASGGVETQYF.

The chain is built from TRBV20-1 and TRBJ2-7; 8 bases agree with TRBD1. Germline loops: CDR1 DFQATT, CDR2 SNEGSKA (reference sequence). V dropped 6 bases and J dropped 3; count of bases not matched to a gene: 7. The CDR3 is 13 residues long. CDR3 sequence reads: CSAAGGQGYEQYV. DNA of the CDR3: TGCAGTGCAGCTGGCGGACAGGGCTACGAGCAGTACGTC.

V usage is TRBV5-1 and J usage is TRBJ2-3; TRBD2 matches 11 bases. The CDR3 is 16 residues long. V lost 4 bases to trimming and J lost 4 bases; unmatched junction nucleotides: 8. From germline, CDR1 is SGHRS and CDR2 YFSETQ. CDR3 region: CASSTGSGGASDTQYF. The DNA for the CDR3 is TGCGCCAGCAGCACGGGTAGCGGGGGGGCCTCAGATACGCAGTATTTT.

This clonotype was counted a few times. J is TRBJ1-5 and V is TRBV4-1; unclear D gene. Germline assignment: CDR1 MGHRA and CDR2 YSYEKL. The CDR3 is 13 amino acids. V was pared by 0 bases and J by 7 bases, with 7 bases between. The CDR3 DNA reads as TGCGCCAGCAGCCAAGAGGGCGGCCAGCCCCAGCATTTT. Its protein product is CASSQEGGQPQHF.

CDR3 amino acids: CSVGDDTEAFF. The CDR3 DNA reads as TGCAGCGTTGGGGACGACACTGAAGCTTTCTTT. J is TRBJ1-1 and V is TRBV29-1; the D gene is possibly TRBD1 (5 bases). This CDR3 is built from 11 residues. Germline V gene lookup returns CDR1 SQVTM and CDR2 ANQGSEA. The V end was cut by 4 bases, the J end by 3 bases, with 6 bases between. The full variable domain, in which reference TRBV29-1 and TRBJ1-1 provide the parts outside the CDR3, is SAVISQKPSRDICQRGTSLTIQCQVDSQVTMMFWYRQQPGQSLTLIATANQGSEATYESGFVIDKFPISRPNLTFSTLTVSNMSPEDSSIYLCSVGDDTEAFFGQGTRLTVV.

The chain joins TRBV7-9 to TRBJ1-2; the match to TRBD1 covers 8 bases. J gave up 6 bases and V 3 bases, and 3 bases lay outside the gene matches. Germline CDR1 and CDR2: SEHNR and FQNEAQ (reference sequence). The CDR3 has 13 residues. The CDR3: CASSFGQGHGYTF. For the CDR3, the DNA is TGTGCCAGCAGCTTTGGACAGGGCCATGGCTACACCTTC.

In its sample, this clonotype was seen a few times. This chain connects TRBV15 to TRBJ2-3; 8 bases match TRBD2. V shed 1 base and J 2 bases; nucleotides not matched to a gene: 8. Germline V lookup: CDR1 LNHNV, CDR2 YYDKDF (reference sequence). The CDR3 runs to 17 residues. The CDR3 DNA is TGTGCCACCAGCAGAGTACGGGGGGGACGTCCCACAGATACGCAGTATTTT. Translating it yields CATSRVRGGRPTDTQYF.

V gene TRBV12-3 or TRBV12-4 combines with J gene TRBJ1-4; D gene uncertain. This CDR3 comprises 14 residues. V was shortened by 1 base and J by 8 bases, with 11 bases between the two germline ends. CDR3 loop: CASSLGTALEKLFF. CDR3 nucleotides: TGTGCCAGCAGTTTAGGGACCGCACTCGAAAAACTGTTTTTT.

The CDR3 DNA follows: TGTGCCAGCAGTCTGCCAGTCACCGGGGAGCTGTTTTTT. It codes for CASSLPVTGELFF. The V call is TRBV27, the J call TRBJ2-2; the D is unclear. This CDR3 contains 13 residues. Germline CDR1 reads MNHEY; CDR2 reads SMNVEV (reference sequence). The ends were cut back, 5 bases at V and 4 bases at J, with 8 bases in the middle.

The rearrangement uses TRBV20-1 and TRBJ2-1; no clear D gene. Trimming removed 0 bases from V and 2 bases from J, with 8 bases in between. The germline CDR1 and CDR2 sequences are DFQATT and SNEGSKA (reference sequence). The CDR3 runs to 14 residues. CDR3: CSAREGHAYNEQFF. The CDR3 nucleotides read TGCAGTGCTAGAGAGGGCCACGCCTACAATGAGCAGTTCTTC.

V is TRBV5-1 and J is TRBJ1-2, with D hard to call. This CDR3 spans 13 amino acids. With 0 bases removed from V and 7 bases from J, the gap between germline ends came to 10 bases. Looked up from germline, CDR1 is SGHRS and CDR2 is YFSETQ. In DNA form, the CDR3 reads TGCGCCAGCAGCTTGGGCAAATCCTCTGGCTACACCTTC. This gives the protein CASSLGKSSGYTF. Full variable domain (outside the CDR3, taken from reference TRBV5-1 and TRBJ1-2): KAGVTQTPRYLIKTRGQQVTLSCSPISGHRSVSWYQQTPGQGLQFLFEYFSETQRNKGNFPGRFSGRQFSNSRSEMNVSTLELGDSALYLCASSLGKSSGYTFGSGTRLTVV.

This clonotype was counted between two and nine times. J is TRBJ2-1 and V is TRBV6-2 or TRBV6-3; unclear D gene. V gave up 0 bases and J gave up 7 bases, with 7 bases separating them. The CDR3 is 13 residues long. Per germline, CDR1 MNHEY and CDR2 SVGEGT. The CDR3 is CASSYSLRNEQFF. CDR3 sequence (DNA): TGTGCCAGCAGTTACTCCCTAAGAAATGAGCAGTTCTTC.

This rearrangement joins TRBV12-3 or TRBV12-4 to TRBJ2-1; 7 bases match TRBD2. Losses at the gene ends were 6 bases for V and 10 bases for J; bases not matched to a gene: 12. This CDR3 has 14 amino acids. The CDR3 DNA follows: TGTGCCAGCAGCCAGCTAGCGGACGCCTCCGAGCAGTTCTTC. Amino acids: CASSQLADASEQFF.

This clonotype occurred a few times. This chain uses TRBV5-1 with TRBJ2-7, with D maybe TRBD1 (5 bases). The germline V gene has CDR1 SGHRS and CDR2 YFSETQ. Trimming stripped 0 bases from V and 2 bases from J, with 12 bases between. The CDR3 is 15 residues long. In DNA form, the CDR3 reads TGCGCCAGCAGCTTGGCCGGAGACAGAGCCTACGAGCAGTACTTC. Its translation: CASSLAGDRAYEQYF.

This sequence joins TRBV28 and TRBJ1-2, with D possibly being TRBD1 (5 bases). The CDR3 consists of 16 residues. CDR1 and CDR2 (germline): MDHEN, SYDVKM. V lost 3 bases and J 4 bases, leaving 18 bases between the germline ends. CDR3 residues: CASSLGPTGNSYGYTF. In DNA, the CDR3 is TGTGCCAGCAGTTTGGGGCCGACGGGGAACTCCTATGGCTACACCTTC.

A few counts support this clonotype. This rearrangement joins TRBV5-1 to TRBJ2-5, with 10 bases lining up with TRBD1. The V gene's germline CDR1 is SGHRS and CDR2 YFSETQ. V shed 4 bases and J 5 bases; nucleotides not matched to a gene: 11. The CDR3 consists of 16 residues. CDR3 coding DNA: TGCGCCAGCAGCACGGGGGACAGGGGAACTACGGAGACCCAGTACTTC. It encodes CASSTGDRGTTETQYF.

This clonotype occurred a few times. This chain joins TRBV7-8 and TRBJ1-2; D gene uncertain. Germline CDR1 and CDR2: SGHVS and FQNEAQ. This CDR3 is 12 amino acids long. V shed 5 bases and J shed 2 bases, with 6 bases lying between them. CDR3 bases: TGTGCCAGCAGCCACCGGAACTATGGCTACACCTTC. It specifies CASSHRNYGYTF.